This T cell receptor beta chain appears in the sequencing data of a study of shared clonotypes between healthy human individuals. The overall study: Three CD4 naive, three CD4 memory, two CD8 naive and one CD8 memory plate were used per donor.

Sequencing used immunoSEQ multiplex PCR; TCRdb keeps in-frame clones, though not all of them. The sample has about 960,000 clones, 60% to 85% seen once. CD4+ cells were split into CD45RA+ naive and CD45RA-negative memory subsets. This TCR derives from a man between 18 and 35 years old in good health. Sequencing was performed on memory CD4+ T cells sorted from blood. The sample's subset: CD45RA-negative fraction.

CDR3 DNA: TGTGCCAGCAGCCCTCGGACCTCCCCATGGCGGTTTTTT. As protein: CASSPRTSPWRFF. V usage is TRBV7-8 and J usage is TRBJ2-2; no clear D gene. V was shortened by 5 bases and J by 16 bases, with 20 bases between the two germline ends. The CDR3 totals 13 residues. CDR1 is SGHVS, CDR2 FQNEAQ, per germline.